This TCR beta chain was sequenced in a study of somatic mutations in cytotoxic T cells in rheumatoid arthritis (dated by TCRdb to 2017 to 2019). In the study overall: A FACSAria II or Sony SH800 was used to flow-sort some V beta antibody-stained T-cell populations at nearly 100% purity, and TCRB sequencing was also done on sorted V beta1+ cells. In newly diagnosed rheumatoid arthritis without treatment, the study examined if expanded CD8+ T-cell clones harbor somatic mutations, relying on TCRB deep sequencing to characterize clonality. TCRB deep sequencing covered 50 to 75 patients with rheumatoid arthritis along with around 20 healthy controls. Patient and control groups had essentially identical median ages. Results and caveats for the whole study, not just this receptor: CD8+ T-cell clonality in rheumatoid arthritis patients was not significantly different from that in age-matched healthy controls. An increase of CD8+ clonality with age was seen in patients (Spearman r ~ 0.51) but not in healthy controls. The expanded CD8+ clones had unknown antigen targets, and not appearing in virus-specific databases did not rule out that they were virus-specific. The slight TRBV07 underrepresentation in patients was not adjusted for multiple comparisons. The largest CD8+ clone made up more than 20% of CD8+ cells in about an eighth of the roughly 60 patients, and blood and synovial fluid shared several identical CD8+ TCRB sequences.

Taken from cysteine to phenylalanine, the CDR3 has 17 residues. The read is trimmed to its CDR3 DNA, 51 bases read in frame from base 1. The germline V gene encodes CDR1 SGHAT and CDR2 FQNNGV. At the junction V is shortened by 0 bases and J by 1 base, with 15 bases in between. Sequencing of TCRB CDR3 was done on genomic DNA with the immunoSEQ assay. The original methods were these. Nothing other than productive TCRB rearrangements was included in the analyses. Clonality was expressed as a Shannon entropy-based productive clonality index, with each clone defined by a unique TCRB CDR3 sequence. To calculate repertoire overlap between two samples, the template counts of each clone were considered relative to each sample's total templates. A correlation with a Spearman r of roughly 0.66 was found between V-gene usage by flow cytometry and V-gene usage by TCRB sequencing. TCRdb stores this immuneACCESS table with in-frame sequences only. Part of the clones is absent; in the studies checked, under half of the shortfall reflects unresolved V genes, and no reason is known for the rest. D and trimming come from the DNA, and the V and J calls and clone size come from that table. Across this sample there are 9,500 to 15,000 clones, with nearly 80% seen only once. Roughly an eighth of the sample is in the top ten clones.

The table lists this clone with a count of one. It has no known antigen specificity. No much larger clonotype is one base removed from it; base qualities were not supplied. With a median age of approximately 56 years (range about 20-80) and around 60% female, the healthy controls consisted of some 20 blood donors whose buffy coats were used. Positive magnetic bead selection on an AutoMACS was used to isolate CD4+ and CD8+ cells, with flow cytometry used to check purity. Peripheral blood mononuclear cells were isolated by Ficoll-Paque PLUS density gradient separation. DNA was extracted from CD4-enriched, CD8-enriched or PBMC samples with Nucleospin Tissue or Tissue XS kits and quantified with a Qubit 2.0 fluorometer.

The clonotype was recovered from a middle-aged man in good health. The chain employs TRBV11-2 and TRBJ2-5, with TRBD2 tentatively as D gene (6 bases match). The sequencing input was CD8+ T cells sorted from blood. The CDR3 is CASSLDGGRPFQETQYF. The nucleotides read TGTGCCAGCAGCTTAGATGGAGGGAGACCATTCCAAGAGACCCAGTACTTC.